This T cell receptor beta chain was found in a study of spatial heterogeneity in lung cancer. Individually, TCR cDNA molecules were each labelled with a unique molecular identifier. TCRdb analysed the 5' RACE reads with MiXCR anew, one entry per CDR3 protein. The table includes more than 35,000 distinct CDR3 sequences, about 5.2% detected once. This clonotype was found a few times. Time point meaning: sample taken at primary tumor resection. Unsorted whole RNA from tumor, nontumor lung or frozen PBMC underwent sequencing. J lost 9 bases, V lost 7 bases, and 9 bases had no gene match. In germline, CDR1 is MNHEY, CDR2 SVGEGT. This CDR3 comprises 12 residues.

The chain combines TRBV6-2 or TRBV6-3 with TRBJ2-7, with TRBD2 matching 7 bases. The material was PBMCs, obtained at surgery. This clonotype was obtained from a female donor with early-stage non-small cell lung cancer. The CDR3 loop is CASKTRTGGQYF. The CDR3 coding sequence is TGTGCCAGCAAGACCCGAACGGGAGGGCAGTACTTC.